This T cell receptor (beta chain) was captured by sequencing in a study of beta chain features in type 1 diabetes. Germline-derived CDR1 and CDR2 are SNHLY and FYNNEI. This CDR3 comprises 14 residues. The J segment lost 6 bases and the V segment lost 3 bases, leaving 4 bases of the junction unmatched. The entirety of the isolated RNA underwent reverse transcription, so expressed TCRB transcripts were sequenced. Clones were sequenced by immunoSEQ multiplex PCR, and TCRdb holds only the in-frame ones, with some missing. There are about 40,000 clones in the sample; around half occur only once, and 0.6% to 0.85% lies in the top ten.

The clonotype was recovered from a woman younger than 30 in good health. Material: central memory CD4+ T cells from blood. The chain combines TRBV2 with TRBJ1-5, with TRBD1 matching over 8 bases. As DNA, the CDR3 is TGTGCCAGCAGTGAGGGACAGGAGTTTCAGCCCCAGCATTTT. Amino acid sequence: CASSEGQEFQPQHF.